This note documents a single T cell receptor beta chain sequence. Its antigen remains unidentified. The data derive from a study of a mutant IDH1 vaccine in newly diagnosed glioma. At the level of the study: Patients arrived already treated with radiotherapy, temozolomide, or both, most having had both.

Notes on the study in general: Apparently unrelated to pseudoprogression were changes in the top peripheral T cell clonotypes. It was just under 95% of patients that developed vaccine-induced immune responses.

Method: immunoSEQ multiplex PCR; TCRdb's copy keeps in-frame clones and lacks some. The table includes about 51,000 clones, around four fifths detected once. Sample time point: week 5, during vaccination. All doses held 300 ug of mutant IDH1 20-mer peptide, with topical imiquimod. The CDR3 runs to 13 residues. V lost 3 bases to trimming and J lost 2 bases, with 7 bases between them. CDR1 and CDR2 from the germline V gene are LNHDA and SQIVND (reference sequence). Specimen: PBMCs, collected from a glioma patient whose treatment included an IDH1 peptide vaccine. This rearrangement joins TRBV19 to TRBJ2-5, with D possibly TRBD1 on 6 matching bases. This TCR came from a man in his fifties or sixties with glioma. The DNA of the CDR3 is TGTGCCAGTAGTATCGGACAGCAAGAGACCCAGTACTTC. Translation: CASSIGQQETQYF.